What follows is one T cell receptor (beta chain) and its context. This record belongs to a study of blood T cell repertoires in COVID-19. The ends lost 5 bases at V and 3 bases at J; junction bases unmatched: 7. This CDR3 has 15 amino acids. The V gene's germline CDR1 is SGHRS and CDR2 YFSETQ. Clones were sequenced by immunoSEQ multiplex PCR, and TCRdb holds only the in-frame ones, with some missing. Of 55,000 to 75,000 clones listed, 81% are singletons. This chain uses TRBV5-1 with TRBJ2-3; 9 bases fit TRBD1. Material: peripheral blood. This TCR was recovered from a human donor in a cohort sampled during active COVID-19. DNA of the CDR3: TGCGCCAGCAGGTGGACCGGGACAGGGACAGATACGCAGTATTTT. Translating it yields CASRWTGTGTDTQYF.